This TCR beta chain comes out of a study of PD-1 blockade in mismatch repair-deficient tumors. The study, taken as a whole, reports: Tumor-resident clones, often undetectable pretreatment in blood, expanded then contracted after pembrolizumab.

This table comes from immunoSEQ multiplex PCR, and its TCRdb copy is limited to in-frame clones, with some not included. This sample has 15,000 to 20,000 clones, with over 75% found just once. A note on this clone: Antigen unknown.

CDR3 length equals 16 residues. Germline-derived CDR1 and CDR2 are SGHRS and YFSETQ. V gave up 0 bases and J gave up 2 bases; unmatched junction bases: 3. The J gene is TRBJ2-5, the V gene TRBV5-1; 11 bases map to TRBD2. Here the sequenced sample was PBMCs, taken less than 25 weeks after starting pembrolizumab. This receptor was identified in an adult with mismatch repair-deficient cancer. CDR3 amino acids: CASSLARLAGQETQYF. The DNA for the CDR3 is TGCGCCAGCAGCTTGGCGAGACTAGCGGGACAAGAGACCCAGTACTTC.